The 10 T cell receptor beta chains below were found in one sample sequenced in a study of blood T cell repertoires in COVID-19. The method was immunoSEQ multiplex PCR; TCRdb's version includes in-frame clones alone and lacks a portion of them. The sample yields 400,000 to 550,000 clones, 70% to 90% seen once. The sequenced sample consisted of PBMCs or T cells enriched from blood (not recorded which). The receptors derive from a woman aged 18-30 years with acute COVID-19.

The chain combines TRBV21-1 with TRBJ2-7; no check of the table's D call, TRBD2, against the DNA was made. TRBV21-1 is deemed a pseudogene. The CDR3 is 15 residues long. This CDR3 is CASSKDHSPLYEQYF. CDR3 DNA sequence: TGTGCCAGCAGCAAAGACCACTCCCCATTGTACGAGCAGTACTTC.

The rearrangement links TRBV11-2 to TRBJ2-3; TRBD2 aligns across 8 bases. After removal of 8 bases from V and 3 bases from J, the junction contained 13 bases not matched to a gene. CDR1 is SGHAT and CDR2 is FQNNGV in the germline V gene. The CDR3 has 16 amino acids. CDR3 in DNA: TGTGCCAGCTCCCAAGTTAGCGGGAAGTTGACAGATACGCAGTATTTT. It encodes CASSQVSGKLTDTQYF.

This clone was recorded once. J is TRBJ1-1 and V is TRBV30; D is possibly TRBD1 (5 bases). The CDR3 consists of 16 residues. In germline, CDR1 is GTSNPN, CDR2 SVGIG (reference sequence). The V end lost 0 bases, the J end lost 5 bases, and 19 bases lay between the germline ends. The chain's CDR3 is CAWSVGRRGRLTEAFF. DNA of the CDR3: TGTGCCTGGAGTGTGGGCCGGCGGGGGAGGTTGACTGAAGCTTTCTTT.

The V gene is TRBV7-9, the J gene TRBJ2-3, with a possible D match to TRBD2 (5 bases). Germline-derived CDR1 and CDR2 are SEHNR and FQNEAQ (reference sequence). V lost 2 bases to trimming and J lost 4 bases, with 10 bases between them. This CDR3 has 14 amino acids. The CDR3 DNA reads TGTGCCAGCAGCTTAACCGGGATCGCAGATACGCAGTATTTT. This encodes CASSLTGIADTQYF.

This clone was seen only a few times. The chain is built from TRBV27 and TRBJ1-1; tentatively, D is TRBD1 (6 bases). The CDR3 length is 14 residues. V lost 6 bases and J lost 0, with 11 bases in between. Germline values: CDR1 MNHEY, CDR2 SMNVEV (reference sequence). CDR3 DNA sequence: TGTGCCAGCAGGCCGCAGGGGATGAACACTGAAGCTTTCTTT. Residues: CASRPQGMNTEAFF.

This chain connects TRBV7-3 to TRBJ2-7, with 10 bases matching TRBD1. The CDR3 has 13 residues. V lost 5 bases, J lost 6 bases, and 4 bases stayed unmatched. The germline CDR1 and CDR2 sequences are SGHTA and FQGTGA. CDR3 region: CASSETGGAEQYF. The CDR3 region has the DNA TGTGCCAGCAGCGAGACAGGGGGCGCCGAGCAGTACTTC.

In this sample, this clone turned up once. This chain links TRBV21-1 with TRBJ1-4; the tabulated D call, TRBD1, remains unverified against the DNA. TRBV21-1 has pseudogene status. This CDR3 is 14 amino acids long. The CDR3 coding sequence is TGTGCCAGCAGCGCGGGACAGGTAAACGAAAAACTGTTTTTT. This encodes CASSAGQVNEKLFF.

The chain links TRBV4-1 to TRBJ2-3; the match to TRBD2 covers 7 bases. V lost 3 bases to trimming and J lost 3 bases; unmatched junction nucleotides: 12. CDR1 and CDR2 from the germline V gene are MGHRA and YSYEKL. The CDR3 sequence is 17 residues long. The CDR3 reads CASSHGDRLARTDTQYF. CDR3 DNA sequence: TGCGCCAGCAGCCATGGAGACCGACTAGCCCGGACAGATACGCAGTATTTT.

As DNA, the CDR3 is TGTGCCTGGAGTTTCAGGGTTGAAAAACTGTTTTTT. This codes for CAWSFRVEKLFF. The V and J genes are TRBV30 and TRBJ1-4; tentative D call: TRBD1 (5 bases). This CDR3 contains 12 residues. Trimming stripped 2 bases from V and 7 bases from J, with 8 bases between. The germline CDR1 and CDR2 sequences are GTSNPN and SVGIG (reference sequence).

The V call is TRBV7-2, the J call TRBJ2-7; 9 bases agree with TRBD2. The ends lost 7 bases at V and 3 bases at J; junction bases unmatched: 13. Germline V gene sequence: CDR1 SGHTA, CDR2 FQGNSA. The CDR3 loop spans 16 amino acids. CDR3 amino acids: CASTFFPGLAVYEQYF. CDR3 nucleotides: TGTGCCAGCACGTTTTTTCCGGGACTAGCCGTCTACGAGCAGTACTTC.